This T cell receptor beta chain was observed in a study of blood T cell repertoires in COVID-19. In the study overall: The United States, Italy and Spain supplied acute and convalescent COVID-19 samples.

The CDR3 runs to 13 residues. V gave up 11 bases and J gave up 4 bases, with 14 bases separating them. The germline gives CDR1 SGHTA, CDR2 FQGNSA. A few counts support this clone. In the study's own analysis: How many nucleated cells were present was estimated from reference gene primer amplification. The data were produced by immunoSEQ multiplex PCR, yet TCRdb's version contains in-frame clones alone and is incomplete. Clone size and the V and J calls come from that table; the DNA yielded D and trimming. The data hold roughly 200,000 clones, with less than 90% observed a single time. Specimen: peripheral blood. The chain has TRBV7-2 and TRBJ2-2, with D perhaps TRBD2 (5 bases). The receptor's source is an elderly woman with active or convalescent COVID-19. The CDR3 loop reads CAVTTGSTGELFF. In DNA, the CDR3 is TGTGCCGTAACAACGGGGAGCACCGGGGAGCTGTTTTTT.